The 29 T cell receptor beta chains in this list originate from one sample, sequenced in a study of cytomegalovirus exposure and HLA in healthy donors. PCR primers comprised 60 Vbeta and 13 Jbeta primers. Clones were read by immunoSEQ multiplex PCR, and TCRdb kept only the in-frame ones, dropping some. The table lists about 130,000 clones, around 85% of them singletons. Sequencing was done on a sample of PBMCs. The receptors shown here come from a boy aged 5-17 years in good health and CMV-seronegative.

The CDR3 region has the DNA TGTGCCAGCAGCCAAGAGGGGCAGGGCGAGCAGTACTTC. Translating it yields CASSQEGQGEQYF. The chain carries TRBV4-2 and TRBJ2-7; D perhaps matches TRBD1 (5 bases). The CDR3 loop spans 13 amino acids. Per the germline V gene, CDR1 is LGHNA and CDR2 is YNFKEQ. V dropped 0 bases and J dropped 6 bases, with 9 bases sitting between them.

V and J are TRBV5-1 and TRBJ2-3, with 7 bases lining up with TRBD2. Looked up from germline, CDR1 is SGHRS and CDR2 is YFSETQ. CDR3 size: 15 residues. Trimming took 1 base from V and 4 from J; bases not matched to a gene: 6. The CDR3: CASSLRGGFPDTQYF. The CDR3 nucleotides read TGCGCCAGCAGCTTGAGGGGAGGGTTTCCAGATACGCAGTATTTT.

This clone was seen a single time. V and J are TRBV5-1 and TRBJ1-1, with D tentatively TRBD1 (5 bases). In germline, CDR1 is SGHRS, CDR2 YFSETQ. The CDR3 runs 12 residues. V lost 0 bases to trimming and J lost 10 bases, with 10 bases between them. CDR3 region: CASSLVAGRAFF. The CDR3 nucleotides are TGCGCCAGCAGCTTGGTGGCGGGGCGAGCTTTCTTT.

The chain combines TRBV5-1 with TRBJ2-7; TRBD2 agrees at 9 bases. Germline V gene lookup returns CDR1 SGHRS and CDR2 YFSETQ. The CDR3 extends over 19 amino acids. V lost 7 bases and J lost 3; bases outside the gene matches: 23. The DNA for the CDR3 is TGCGCCAGCCGTTCCGAGGGGGGGGCCATCAGTAGCGGGGGCTACGAGCAGTACTTC. It translates to CASRSEGGAISSGGYEQYF.

V usage is TRBV5-1 and J usage is TRBJ2-7; D unresolved. This CDR3 spans 12 amino acids. Trimming removed 0 bases from V and 6 bases from J, with 7 bases in between. CDR1 and CDR2 (germline): SGHRS, YFSETQ. CDR3 residues: CASSLASVEQYF. The CDR3 bases are TGCGCCAGCAGCTTGGCCAGCGTCGAGCAGTACTTC.

The chain has TRBV19 and TRBJ2-3; D is unclear. This CDR3 is 15 amino acids long. Per germline, CDR1 LNHDA and CDR2 SQIVND (reference sequence). Trimming removed 5 bases at V and 2 bases at J, with 14 bases between. The CDR3 bases are TGTGCCAGTAGTTCGGGTTTGGCACACACAGATACGCAGTATTTT. Translation: CASSSGLAHTDTQYF. Full variable domain (rest looked up from reference TRBV19 and TRBJ2-3): DGGITQSPKYLFRKEGQNVTLSCEQNLNHDAMYWYRQDPGQGLRLIYYSQIVNDFQKGDIAEGYSVSREKKESFPLTVTSAQKNPTAFYLCASSSGLAHTDTQYFGPGTRLTVL.

This chain's CDR3 is CASSQDGTGVNTEAFF. Written as DNA, the CDR3 is TGTGCCAGCAGCCAAGACGGGACAGGGGTGAACACTGAAGCTTTCTTT. The chain recombines TRBV4-2 with TRBJ1-1; 10 positions match TRBD1. The CDR3 consists of 16 residues. Germline lookup yields CDR1 LGHNA and CDR2 YNFKEQ. V lost 0 bases, J lost 0 bases, and 1 base stayed unmatched.

This clone was seen only once. V usage is TRBV19 and J usage is TRBJ2-5; a weak D match, TRBD2 (5 bases). The CDR3 contains 14 residues. Germline loops: CDR1 LNHDA, CDR2 SQIVND (reference sequence). Between the trimmed V and J ends, which lost 5 bases and 9 bases, there was a span of 19 bases. This CDR3 reads CASSPQNGVASQYF. In DNA, the CDR3 is TGTGCCAGTAGTCCACAGAACGGGGTCGCGTCCCAGTACTTC.

The CDR3 spells CASGRGLEGTQYF. CDR3 DNA sequence: TGTGCTAGTGGAAGGGGACTGGAAGGGACCCAGTACTTC. This chain connects TRBV12-5 to TRBJ2-5; TRBD2 might be the D (6 bases). CDR3 length equals 13 residues. CDR1 and CDR2 (germline): LGHNT, FRNRAP. Trimming pared 6 bases from V and 7 bases from J, leaving 15 bases between.

The rearrangement links TRBV13 to TRBJ1-2, with a tentative D call TRBD1 (5 bases). Trimming took 2 bases from V and 4 from J, leaving 14 bases between them. The CDR3 has 15 amino acids. Germline V gene data show CDR1 as PRHDT and CDR2 as FYEKMQ (reference sequence). This CDR3 reads CASSLSGRGFYGYTF. The CDR3 coding sequence is TGTGCCAGCAGCTTATCCGGAAGGGGCTTCTATGGCTACACCTTC. Full variable domain (rest looked up from reference TRBV13 and TRBJ1-2): AAGVIQSPRHLIKEKRETATLKCYPIPRHDTVYWYQQGPGQDPQFLISFYEKMQSDKGSIPDRFSAQQFSDYHSELNMSSLELGDSALYFCASSLSGRGFYGYTFGSGTRLTVV.

This clone was seen just once. The CDR3 DNA sequence: TGTGCCAGCAGTTTTGGCGGACCCCTCCACTTT. The encoded protein is CASSFGGPLHF. The chain has TRBV27 and TRBJ1-6; D call uncertain. The CDR3 runs 11 residues. Per germline, CDR1 MNHEY and CDR2 SMNVEV (reference sequence). Trimming removed 3 bases from V and 12 bases from J, with 6 bases in between.

The V call is TRBV27, the J call TRBJ2-5; 7 nucleotides align to TRBD1. Judging by the DNA end, TRBJ2-7 fits better; the J call may be wrong. Germline values: CDR1 MNHEY, CDR2 SMNVEV (reference sequence). This CDR3 spans 15 amino acids. The DNA of the CDR3 is TGTGCCAGCAGTTTTGGGGACAGCGCATCCTACGAGCAGTACTTC. This sequence encodes CASSFGDSASYEQYF.

The chain has TRBV14 and TRBJ2-7; the match to TRBD2 covers 8 bases. The V segment lost 5 bases and the J segment 2 bases; nucleotides outside the gene matches: 8. Germline values: CDR1 SGHDN, CDR2 FVKESK. The CDR3 extends over 15 amino acids. This CDR3 is CASSMGLAGPYEQYF. The CDR3 bases are TGTGCCAGCAGCATGGGCTTAGCGGGACCCTACGAGCAGTACTTC.

This clone was seen only once. This chain joins TRBV4-1 and TRBJ2-3; 8 positions agree with TRBD2. Germline CDR1 reads MGHRA; CDR2 reads YSYEKL. Trimming at V came to 0 bases and at J to 2 bases, leaving 4 bases not matched to a gene. CDR3 length equals 16 residues. CDR3 amino acids: CASSQESGGYTDTQYF. CDR3 bases: TGCGCCAGCAGCCAAGAAAGCGGGGGTTACACAGATACGCAGTATTTT.

The chain couples TRBV7-2 to TRBJ2-4, with 11 bases matching TRBD2. The CDR3 sequence is 15 residues long. The ends lost 4 bases at V and 5 bases at J; junction bases unmatched: 4. Germline CDR1 reads SGHTA; CDR2 reads FQGNSA. The CDR3 DNA is TGTGCCAGCAGCTCCGAGGGACTAGCGGAAAACATTCAGTACTTC. Its protein is CASSSEGLAENIQYF. The variable domain in full, completed from reference TRBV7-2 and TRBJ2-4, reads GAGVSQSPSNKVTEKGKDVELRCDPISGHTALYWYRQSLGQGLEFLIYFQGNSAPDKSGLPSDRFSAERTGGSVSTLTIQRTQQEDSAVYLCASSSEGLAENIQYFGAGTRLSVL.

This chain uses TRBV4-2 with TRBJ2-7; 7 nucleotides agree with TRBD2. The junction had 8 bases not matched to a gene; V was cut back by 4 bases and J by 2 bases. The CDR3 totals 15 residues. Germline CDR1 LGHNA, CDR2 YNFKEQ. DNA of the CDR3: TGTGCCAGCAGCCCACTACTAGCGTCTACCTACGAGCAGTACTTC. It yields the protein CASSPLLASTYEQYF.

The gene calls are TRBV6-5 and TRBJ2-7; D is possibly TRBD2 (6 bases). The CDR3 is 14 amino acids. From germline, CDR1 is MNHEY and CDR2 SVGAGI. The V gene lost 2 bases and the J gene lost 1 base, with 9 bases spanning the gap. The CDR3 spells CASSYRLASYEQYF. CDR3 nucleotide sequence: TGTGCCAGCAGTTACCGGCTAGCGTCCTACGAGCAGTACTTC.

The chain carries TRBV6-1 and TRBJ2-1, with TRBD1 matching over 7 bases. This CDR3 is 16 amino acids long. V shed 4 bases, J shed 0 bases, and the junction held 6 bases outside the gene matches. CDR1 MNHNS and CDR2 SASEGT come from the germline V gene. CDR3 amino acids: CASSGTGTDSYNEQFF. CDR3 in DNA: TGTGCCAGCAGTGGCACCGGGACAGACTCCTACAATGAGCAGTTCTTC.

This clone was observed a handful of times. This chain links TRBV7-9 with TRBJ2-2; weak D call: TRBD2 (5 bases). V lost 5 bases and J 7 bases, leaving 11 bases between the germline ends. This CDR3 comprises 13 residues. Germline assignment: CDR1 SEHNR and CDR2 FQNEAQ (reference sequence). CDR3 region: CASSPPGVGELFF. The CDR3 bases are TGTGCCAGCAGCCCCCCCGGGGTCGGGGAGCTGTTTTTT.

This clone was detected once. V is TRBV4-2 and J is TRBJ2-1; 9 bases fit TRBD1. The CDR3 contains 19 residues. Germline V gives CDR1 LGHNA, CDR2 YNFKEQ. V trimming: 2 bases; J trimming: 4 bases; junction bases outside the gene matches: 15. CDR3 nucleotides: TGTGCCAGCAGCCAACTCATCAGCTTACAGGGGGCAGGATACAATGAGCAGTTCTTC. It is translated as CASSQLISLQGAGYNEQFF.

V gene TRBV5-6 combines with J gene TRBJ2-1; 7 positions agree with TRBD1. Germline lookup yields CDR1 SGHDT and CDR2 YYEEEE. The CDR3 runs to 16 residues. The V segment lost 0 bases and the J segment 1 base; nucleotides outside the gene matches: 4. The CDR3 here is CASSLEQGRSYNEQFF. The DNA of the CDR3 is TGTGCCAGCAGCTTGGAACAGGGGCGGTCCTACAATGAGCAGTTCTTC. Full variable domain (outside the CDR3, taken from reference TRBV5-6 and TRBJ2-1): DAGVTQSPTHLIKTRGQQVTLRCSPKSGHDTVSWYQQALGQGPQFIFQYYEEEERQRGNFPDRFSGHQFPNYSSELNVNALLLGDSALYLCASSLEQGRSYNEQFFGPGTRLTVL.

The rearrangement joins TRBV11-1 to TRBJ2-7; possibly TRBD1 for D (5 bases). The CDR3 contains 14 residues. The germline V and J ends were trimmed by 1 base and 1 base, with 8 bases remaining between them. CDR1 is SGHAT and CDR2 is FQDESV in the germline V gene (reference sequence). CDR3 DNA sequence: TGTGCCAGCAGCTTAGGGGGCAGTTCCTACGAGCAGTACTTC. Its translation: CASSLGGSSYEQYF.

The J gene is TRBJ2-3, the V gene TRBV7-2, with 9 nucleotides matching TRBD2. Germline CDR1 reads SGHTA; CDR2 reads FQGNSA. Trimming at V came to 5 bases and at J to 2 bases, leaving 5 bases not matched to a gene. The CDR3 has 15 amino acids. The CDR3: CASSPSGTHTDTQYF. CDR3 coding DNA: TGTGCCAGCAGCCCTAGCGGGACACACACAGATACGCAGTATTTT.

This chain uses TRBV6-5 with TRBJ1-1; D is possibly TRBD1 (6 bases). The CDR3 is made up of 12 amino acids. CDR1 and CDR2 from the germline V gene are MNHEY and SVGAGI. Deletions cut 8 bases from V and 2 bases from J, with 9 bases between. In nucleotides, the CDR3 is TGTGCCAGCGGGACACCTAACACTGAAGCTTTCTTT. It codes for CASGTPNTEAFF.

The genes are TRBV6-1 and TRBJ2-1, with TRBD1 matching over 9 bases. CDR1 and CDR2 from the germline V gene are MNHNS and SASEGT. The CDR3 runs 14 residues. The junction had 3 bases not matched to a gene; V was cut back by 5 bases and J by 4 bases. CDR3 region: CASSWGQGYNEQFF. Written as DNA, the CDR3 is TGTGCCAGCAGTTGGGGACAGGGTTACAATGAGCAGTTCTTC.

The V call is TRBV5-1, the J call TRBJ2-7; possible D gene TRBD2, 6 bases. Per the germline V gene, CDR1 is SGHRS and CDR2 is YFSETQ. This CDR3 region has 13 residues. The ends were cut back, 3 bases at V and 7 bases at J, with 14 bases in the middle. CDR3 bases: TGCGCCAGCAGCTCCTCGGGAGATGGGGAGCAGTACTTC. Protein: CASSSSGDGEQYF.

The chain has TRBV4-1 and TRBJ1-6; TRBD1 agrees at 7 bases. V gave up 2 bases and J gave up 6 bases; unmatched junction bases: 4. Germline V lookup: CDR1 MGHRA, CDR2 YSYEKL. The CDR3 is made up of 15 amino acids. In DNA form, the CDR3 reads TGCGCCAGCAGCCAATTGGACAGGCTTAATTCACCCCTCCACTTT. Amino acid sequence: CASSQLDRLNSPLHF.

Only one count was recorded for this clone. The chain joins TRBV28 to TRBJ2-1; the D gene is possibly TRBD2 (5 bases). The germline CDR1 and CDR2 sequences are MDHEN and SYDVKM. Trimming cost V 6 bases and J 3 bases, with 12 bases left between them. The CDR3 extends over 14 amino acids. CDR3 in amino acids: CASSREEGYNEQFF. CDR3 nucleotide sequence: TGTGCCAGCAGCCGGGAAGAGGGCTACAATGAGCAGTTCTTC.

The rearrangement uses TRBV5-6 and TRBJ2-5, with no clear D. The germline V and J ends were trimmed by 2 bases and 0 bases, with 8 bases remaining between them. Germline loops: CDR1 SGHDT, CDR2 YYEEEE. This CDR3 is 14 amino acids long. The CDR3 DNA follows: TGTGCCAGCAGCTTACCGACTGACCAAGAGACCCAGTACTTC. It translates to CASSLPTDQETQYF.